The 18 T cell receptor beta chains below come from one sample, sequenced in a study of CD8 T cells in ankylosing spondylitis. TCRdb independently ran MiXCR on the 5' RACE reads; one entry per CDR3 protein. The sample yields about 200,000 distinct CDR3 sequences, 9.5% to 15% seen once. Sequencing input: blood, either unsorted or a sorted T cell fraction (not recorded which). These receptors were taken from a male donor with ankylosing spondylitis or in good health (not recorded which).

This clonotype has just a few counts. The chain is built from TRBV15 and TRBJ2-7, with D perhaps TRBD2 (6 bases). CDR3 length: 12 residues. The ends were cut back, 8 bases at V and 7 bases at J, with 15 bases in the middle. Germline V gene sequence: CDR1 LNHNV, CDR2 YYDKDF (reference sequence). Here the CDR3 reads CATSFTGTEQYF. Here the CDR3 DNA reads TGTGCCACCTCCTTCACCGGGACTGAGCAGTACTTC.

This clonotype was detected a few times. This chain joins TRBV9 and TRBJ1-1; 12 positions match TRBD1. Germline CDR1 SGDLS, CDR2 YYNGEE. The CDR3 runs to 19 residues. V dropped 3 bases and J dropped 6; count of bases not matched to a gene: 18. The CDR3 nucleotides are TGTGCCAGCAGCGGCGAGGGGTGGGACAGGGGGCAAGAGATGTCTGAAGCTTTCTTT. As protein: CASSGEGWDRGQEMSEAFF. The whole variable domain, remainder taken from reference TRBV9 and TRBJ1-1, is DSGVTQTPKHLITATGQRVTLRCSPRSGDLSVYWYQQSLDQGLQFLIQYYNGEERAKGNILERFSAQQFPDLHSELNLSSLELGDSALYFCASSGEGWDRGQEMSEAFFGQGTRLTVV.

This clonotype appeared a few times. The chain couples TRBV29-1 to TRBJ1-4; D remains unclear. The germline V gene has CDR1 SQVTM and CDR2 ANQGSEA. This CDR3 has 12 amino acids. Trimming took off 6 bases at V and 0 bases at J, with 5 bases between the two ends. As DNA, the CDR3 is TGCAGCGTGGTGGCAACTAATGAAAAACTGTTTTTT. The encoded protein is CSVVATNEKLFF.

This clonotype has just a few counts. The chain combines TRBV27 with TRBJ2-6; D is uncertain. CDR1 MNHEY and CDR2 SMNVEV come from the germline V gene (reference sequence). The CDR3 loop spans 16 amino acids. V shed 2 bases and J shed 0 bases, with 8 bases lying between them. The CDR3 nucleotides are TGTGCCAGCAGTTTAAACACCCCCTCTGGGGCCAACGTCCTGACTTTC. Translation: CASSLNTPSGANVLTF.

Only a few counts were recorded for this clonotype. J is TRBJ2-7 and V is TRBV12-3 or TRBV12-4; 12 bases line up with TRBD2. The V gene end was trimmed by 7 bases and the J gene end by 3 bases; junction bases not matched to a gene: 7. The CDR3 extends over 15 amino acids. The CDR3 is CASTDGLAGRYEQYF. CDR3 bases: TGTGCCAGCACCGATGGACTAGCGGGGCGCTACGAGCAGTACTTC.

The table lists this clonotype with a few counts. The chain employs TRBV27 and TRBJ2-1; 8 nucleotides match TRBD2. CDR1 and CDR2 from the germline V gene are MNHEY and SMNVEV (reference sequence). V dropped 2 bases and J dropped 6; count of bases not matched to a gene: 9. The CDR3 loop spans 16 amino acids. The CDR3 spells CASSLGSGLAVNEQFF. Written as DNA, the CDR3 is TGTGCCAGCAGTTTAGGATCTGGACTAGCCGTCAATGAGCAGTTCTTC.

The chain has TRBV5-1 and TRBJ1-1, with D unresolved. Trimming pared 0 bases from V and 4 bases from J, leaving 10 bases between. This CDR3 contains 14 residues. Germline CDR1 and CDR2: SGHRS and YFSETQ. Here the CDR3 reads CASSLGELVTEAFF. The CDR3 bases are TGCGCCAGCAGCTTGGGGGAATTGGTCACTGAAGCTTTCTTT.

This chain uses TRBV7-9 with TRBJ2-5, with TRBD1 identical over 7 bases. The J segment lost 1 base and the V segment lost 5 bases, leaving 10 bases of the junction unmatched. The CDR3 sequence is 16 residues long. The germline V gene has CDR1 SEHNR and CDR2 FQNEAQ (reference sequence). CDR3 DNA: TGTGCCAGCAGCCCAAGACAGGGCATCTCCCAAGAGACCCAGTACTTC. Translating gives CASSPRQGISQETQYF.

This clonotype came up a few times. V is TRBV14 and J is TRBJ2-7; 7 nucleotides line up with TRBD2. This CDR3 contains 16 residues. V trimming: 0 bases; J trimming: 3 bases; junction bases outside the gene matches: 8. The germline V gene encodes CDR1 SGHDN and CDR2 FVKESK. CDR3 amino acids: CASSQDRTRLYYEQYF. In DNA, the CDR3 is TGTGCCAGCAGCCAAGACAGGACTAGGTTGTACTACGAGCAGTACTTC.

This clonotype occurred many times. This rearrangement joins TRBV4-1 to TRBJ2-7, with 14 nucleotides matching TRBD2. CDR1 and CDR2 from the germline V gene are MGHRA and YSYEKL. The CDR3 spans 17 residues. V lost 1 base to trimming and J lost 2 bases; unmatched junction nucleotides: 4. CDR3 nucleotide sequence: TGCGCCAGCAGCCAAGGCGGACTAGCGGGAGGAACCTACGAGCAGTACTTC. Protein product: CASSQGGLAGGTYEQYF.

This clonotype was seen more than once but under ten times. V gene TRBV6-5 combines with J gene TRBJ2-3, with D maybe TRBD2 (6 bases). Trimming took 4 bases from V and 5 from J, leaving 10 bases between them. The CDR3 covers 13 residues. Germline V CDR1 and CDR2: MNHEY, SVGAGI. CDR3 in DNA: TGTGCCAGCAGTTTTGACGGGAGAGATACGCAGTATTTT. It translates to CASSFDGRDTQYF.

This clonotype was counted ten times or more. The rearrangement links TRBV5-1 to TRBJ2-7; possible D gene TRBD2, 6 bases. With 0 bases removed from V and 4 bases from J, the gap between germline ends came to 17 bases. The CDR3 totals 16 residues. Germline V gives CDR1 SGHRS, CDR2 YFSETQ. CDR3 in DNA: TGCGCCAGCAGCTTGGGTCCTAGCGCGGTAAAGTACGAGCAGTACTTC. This gives the protein CASSLGPSAVKYEQYF.

This clonotype was seen a handful of times. The chain links TRBV7-6 to TRBJ2-7, with a possible D match to TRBD2 (5 bases). The CDR3 is 14 residues long. Germline CDR1 SGHVS, CDR2 FNYEAQ. V lost 0 bases and J 5 bases, leaving 11 bases between the germline ends. The CDR3 DNA is TGTGCCAGCAGCTTAGCGGGGAGACAAGACGAGCAGTACTTC. Its translation is CASSLAGRQDEQYF.

V is TRBV20-1 and J is TRBJ2-5, with D maybe TRBD2 (6 bases). V dropped 3 bases and J dropped 5 bases, with 16 bases sitting between them. The CDR3 runs 14 residues. The germline V gene encodes CDR1 DFQATT and CDR2 SNEGSKA (reference sequence). CDR3 sequence reads: CSASGGRDLETQYF. CDR3 in DNA: TGCAGTGCTAGCGGGGGTCGTGATTTGGAGACCCAGTACTTC.

This clonotype was counted ten times or more. The CDR3, as DNA: TGTGCCAGCAGTTTTTCCAGCCCCACAGATACGCAGTATTTT. Amino acids: CASSFSSPTDTQYF. The chain employs TRBV12-3 or TRBV12-4 and TRBJ2-3; D is unclear. This CDR3 is 14 amino acids long. V lost 3 bases and J lost 2, with 9 bases in between.

This clonotype was counted many times. The chain links TRBV5-1 to TRBJ1-1; D ambiguous. V was pared by 1 base and J by 2 bases, with 3 bases between. The CDR3 length is 12 residues. Germline CDR1 and CDR2: SGHRS and YFSETQ. The CDR3 DNA follows: TGCGCCAGCAGCTTGCCAAACACTGAAGCTTTCTTT. Its translation: CASSLPNTEAFF.

V usage is TRBV29-1 and J usage is TRBJ2-1; no clear D. CDR1 is SQVTM and CDR2 is ANQGSEA in the germline V gene. The CDR3 totals 11 residues. Trimming removed 2 bases from V and 7 bases from J, with 6 bases in between. The CDR3 is CSVENWNEQFF. The CDR3 region has the DNA TGCAGCGTTGAAAACTGGAATGAGCAGTTCTTC.

This CDR3 reads CASSPQGAFYEQYF. DNA for the CDR3: TGTGCCAGCAGCCCCCAGGGGGCCTTCTACGAGCAGTACTTC. V is TRBV2 and J is TRBJ2-7; 8 bases are shared with TRBD1. The V segment lost 6 bases and the J segment 3 bases; nucleotides outside the gene matches: 7. Germline CDR1 and CDR2: SNHLY and FYNNEI. CDR3 length equals 14 residues. The full variable domain, rest sourced from reference TRBV2 and TRBJ2-7, is EPEVTQTPSHQVTQMGQEVILRCVPISNHLYFYWYRQILGQKVEFLVSFYNNEISEKSEIFDDQFSVERPDGSNFTLKIRSTKLEDSAMYFCASSPQGAFYEQYFGPGTRLTVT.